Shown below are 13 T cell receptor beta chains from a single sample sequenced in a study of technical replicates of blood from a few donors. Measured with immunoSEQ multiplex PCR; TCRdb has only the in-frame clones, and not every one. This table has tens of thousands of clones, approximately 95% appearing once. The source material was T cells isolated from PBMCs. Source of these receptors: a human donor in good health.

This clone was counted a single time. The chain joins TRBV5-4 to TRBJ2-3; D perhaps matches TRBD2 (7 bases). The CDR3 is 17 residues long. V was cut by 0 bases and J by 4 bases, with 18 bases left in between. Per germline, CDR1 SGHNT and CDR2 YYREEE (reference sequence). For the CDR3, the DNA is TGTGCCAGCAGCTTGGACGGCCCGGGGGGCCGGCCAGATACGCAGTATTTT. Translated, it gives CASSLDGPGGRPDTQYF.

This chain uses TRBV2 with TRBJ2-1; TRBD2 matches 12 bases. The germline V gene encodes CDR1 SNHLY and CDR2 FYNNEI. Trimming removed 6 bases from V and 1 base from J; junction bases left unmatched: 13. This CDR3 contains 19 residues. CDR3 bases: TGTGCCAGCAGGGGACTCGGACTAGCGGGATTAGTATCCTACAATGAGCAGTTCTTC. Its translation is CASRGLGLAGLVSYNEQFF.

This chain uses TRBV4-1 with TRBJ1-1; TRBD1 agrees at 8 bases. The CDR3 spans 17 residues. Per germline, CDR1 MGHRA and CDR2 YSYEKL. With 10 bases clipped from V and 0 bases from J, the junction kept 16 bases outside the gene matches. The CDR3 loop reads CATTVYDRGGMNTEAFF. For the CDR3, the DNA is TGCGCCACCACGGTGTACGACAGGGGAGGGATGAACACTGAAGCTTTCTTT.

The V and J genes are TRBV28 and TRBJ1-5, with TRBD1 identical over 10 bases. The germline gives CDR1 MDHEN, CDR2 SYDVKM. J lost 7 bases, V lost 1 base, and 10 bases had no gene match. This CDR3 comprises 17 residues. CDR3 sequence (DNA): TGTGCCAGCAGTTTATATCGGGACAGGGGAAGACTGCAGCCCCAGCATTTT. Its translation is CASSLYRDRGRLQPQHF.

The chain is built from TRBV14 and TRBJ1-1; D is unclear. This CDR3 contains 17 residues. From germline, CDR1 is SGHDN and CDR2 FVKESK. The V gene lost 3 bases and the J gene lost 5 bases, with 22 bases spanning the gap. This CDR3 is CASSHLSSRRLGTEAFF. The CDR3 DNA reads as TGTGCCAGCAGCCACCTATCCAGTAGGAGGCTGGGGACTGAAGCTTTCTTT.

The chain has TRBV4-1 and TRBJ2-3; 7 bases align to TRBD2. The CDR3 covers 14 residues. Germline V gives CDR1 MGHRA, CDR2 YSYEKL. The junction had 8 bases not matched to a gene; V was cut back by 2 bases and J by 9 bases. The CDR3 DNA reads as TGCGCCAGCAGCCAACCGGGAGGTCAGAGAACGCAGTATTTT. This translates into CASSQPGGQRTQYF.

This chain links TRBV11-2 with TRBJ1-1; 7 nucleotides align to TRBD1. J gave up 5 bases and V 5 bases, and 14 bases lay outside the gene matches. Germline CDR1 reads SGHAT; CDR2 reads FQNNGV. This CDR3 is built from 16 residues. This CDR3 reads CASSRGRQGDFTEAFF. The CDR3 nucleotides read TGTGCCAGCAGCCGAGGGAGACAGGGAGATTTTACTGAAGCTTTCTTT.

The chain uses TRBV5-1 and TRBJ2-1; 10 bases match TRBD2. Germline CDR1 and CDR2: SGHRS and YFSETQ. V lost 4 bases and J lost 0; bases outside the gene matches: 13. The CDR3 sequence is 19 residues long. CDR3 in amino acids: CASSGGLARFFSSYNEQFF. CDR3 nucleotides: TGCGCCAGCAGCGGGGGACTAGCGAGGTTCTTCAGCTCCTACAATGAGCAGTTCTTC.

This sequence joins TRBV10-1 and TRBJ2-2; the match to TRBD1 covers 8 bases. Germline CDR1 and CDR2: WNHNN and SYGVQD (reference sequence). The length of the CDR3 is 13 residues. V lost 4 bases to trimming and J lost 6 bases; unmatched junction nucleotides: 1. The CDR3 is CASSVTGAGELFF. The CDR3, as DNA: TGCGCCAGCAGTGTGACAGGGGCCGGGGAGCTGTTTTTT.

The sample holds one count of this clone. This sequence joins TRBV4-1 and TRBJ1-4; TRBD1 might be the D (5 bases). Per germline, CDR1 MGHRA and CDR2 YSYEKL. The CDR3 covers 15 residues. V lost 2 bases, J lost 7 bases, and 14 bases lay in between. The chain's CDR3 is CASSQPTGKVEKLFF. Written as DNA, the CDR3 is TGCGCCAGCAGCCAACCAACAGGAAAGGTTGAAAAACTGTTTTTT.

This clone was counted once. J is TRBJ1-1 and V is TRBV19, with D possibly TRBD1 on 5 matching bases. Germline V CDR1 and CDR2: LNHDA, SQIVND (reference sequence). The ends were cut back, 5 bases at V and 1 base at J, with 23 bases in the middle. The CDR3 extends over 18 amino acids. As DNA, the CDR3 is TGTGCCAGTAGTGGCCCCTGGACCGCCGTGGGGCCGAACACTGAAGCTTTCTTT. The encoded protein is CASSGPWTAVGPNTEAFF. Together with reference TRBV19 and TRBJ1-1, the CDR3 gives the full variable domain: DGGITQSPKYLFRKEGQNVTLSCEQNLNHDAMYWYRQDPGQGLRLIYYSQIVNDFQKGDIAEGYSVSREKKESFPLTVTSAQKNPTAFYLCASSGPWTAVGPNTEAFFGQGTRLTVV.

V is TRBV7-2 and J is TRBJ1-4, with a tentative D call TRBD1 (5 bases). CDR3 length: 14 residues. Per the germline V gene, CDR1 is SGHTA and CDR2 is FQGNSA. V was shortened by 4 bases and J by 8 bases, with 14 bases between the two germline ends. The CDR3 region is CASSSPGTAEKLFF. The CDR3 region has the DNA TGTGCCAGCAGCTCCCCCGGGACTGCGGAAAAACTGTTTTTT.

V gene TRBV27 combines with J gene TRBJ2-3; the match to TRBD1 covers 7 bases. Trimming removed 3 bases from V and 4 bases from J; junction bases left unmatched: 10. CDR1 MNHEY and CDR2 SMNVEV come from the germline V gene (reference sequence). The CDR3 totals 16 residues. CDR3 in DNA: TGTGCCAGCAGTTTTGATCCGAGACAGGGTCCAGATACGCAGTATTTT. Amino acids: CASSFDPRQGPDTQYF.